The sample holds one count of the clone carrying this TCR beta chain. With 2 bases clipped from V and 4 bases from J, the junction kept 6 bases outside the gene matches. The CDR3 spans 17 residues. In germline, CDR1 is MNHEY, CDR2 SMNVEV (reference sequence). This record belongs to a study of pediatric ulcerative colitis. Sequencing depth was up to 500,000 reads per sample. TCRdb's copy holds only in-frame clones and misses some; the assay was immunoSEQ multiplex PCR. The sample includes about 4,600 clones, roughly nine tenths of them seen just once. Material: blood. The chain links TRBV27 to TRBJ1-5; TRBD1 aligns across 12 bases. The sequence derives from a boy under 18 who was a control in a study of pediatric ulcerative colitis. Written as DNA, the CDR3 is TGTGCCAGCAGTTTAATGGGGACAGGGGGCAATAATCAGCCCCAGCATTTT. Translating gives CASSLMGTGGNNQPQHF.